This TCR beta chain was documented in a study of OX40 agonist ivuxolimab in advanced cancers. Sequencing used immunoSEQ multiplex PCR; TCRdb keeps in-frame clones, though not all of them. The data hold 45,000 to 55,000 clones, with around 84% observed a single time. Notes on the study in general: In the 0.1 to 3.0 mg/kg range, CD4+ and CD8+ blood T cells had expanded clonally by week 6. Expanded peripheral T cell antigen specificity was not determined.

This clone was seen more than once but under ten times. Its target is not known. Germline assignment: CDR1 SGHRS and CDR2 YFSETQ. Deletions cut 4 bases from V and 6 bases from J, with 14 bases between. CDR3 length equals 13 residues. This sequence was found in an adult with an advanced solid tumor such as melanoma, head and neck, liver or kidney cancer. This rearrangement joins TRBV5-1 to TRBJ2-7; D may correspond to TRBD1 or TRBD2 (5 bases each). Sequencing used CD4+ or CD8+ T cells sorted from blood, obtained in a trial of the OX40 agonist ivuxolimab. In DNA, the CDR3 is TGCGCCAGCAGCCCGGGACCTCGGGGCGAGCAGTACTTC. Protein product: CASSPGPRGEQYF. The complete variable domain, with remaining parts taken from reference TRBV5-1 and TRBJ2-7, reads KAGVTQTPRYLIKTRGQQVTLSCSPISGHRSVSWYQQTPGQGLQFLFEYFSETQRNKGNFPGRFSGRQFSNSRSEMNVSTLELGDSALYLCASSPGPRGEQYFGPGTRLTVT.